Following are 18 T cell receptor beta chains from one sample sequenced in a study of cytomegalovirus exposure and HLA in healthy donors. The PCR was carried out with 60 Vbeta primers and 13 Jbeta primers. Repertoires were generated with immunoSEQ multiplex PCR, while TCRdb's copy carries only in-frame clones and drops some. The sample has 200,000 to 250,000 clones, more than 75% seen once. Sequencing used PBMCs. These receptors were obtained from a human donor in good health.

A word on this clone: The junction shows a germline mismatch at one end, possibly a read error. This rearrangement joins TRBV7-9 to TRBJ2-6, with a weak D call TRBD2 (6 bases). Germline CDR1 reads SEHNR; CDR2 reads FQNEAQ (reference sequence). The CDR3 is 18 residues long. CDR3 protein: CSSSLVRIGGKTANVLTF. For the CDR3, the DNA is TGTTCCAGCAGCTTAGTCAGGATCGGGGGAAAGACGGCCAACGTCCTGACTTTC.

This chain joins TRBV27 and TRBJ1-3; D not certain. The CDR3 length is 14 residues. V was cut by 5 bases and J by 0 bases, with 8 bases left in between. Germline V gives CDR1 MNHEY, CDR2 SMNVEV (reference sequence). In DNA, the CDR3 is TGTGCCAGCAGTATTGGACTCTCTGGAAACACCATATATTTT. Residues: CASSIGLSGNTIYF.

The J gene is TRBJ2-1, the V gene TRBV14, with 8 positions matching TRBD2. With V trimmed by 4 bases and J by 5 bases, 13 bases remained unmatched. Germline-derived CDR1 and CDR2 are SGHDN and FVKESK. This CDR3 is built from 17 residues. CDR3 in amino acids: CASSPLSGRARNNEQFF. The CDR3 DNA reads as TGTGCCAGCAGCCCCCTGTCCGGGAGGGCCCGGAACAATGAGCAGTTCTTC. Full variable domain (rest looked up from reference TRBV14 and TRBJ2-1): EAGVTQFPSHSVIEKGQTVTLRCDPISGHDNLYWYRRVMGKEIKFLLHFVKESKQDESGMPNNRFLAERTGGTYSTLKVQPAELEDSGVYFCASSPLSGRARNNEQFFGPGTRLTVL.

This rearrangement joins TRBV18 to TRBJ2-5, with 7 bases identical to TRBD1. This CDR3 comprises 14 residues. From germline, CDR1 is KGHSH and CDR2 LQKENI. V dropped 0 bases and J dropped 4; count of bases not matched to a gene: 2. CDR3 protein: CASSPPRDRETQYF. CDR3 nucleotides: TGTGCCAGCTCACCACCGAGGGACAGAGAGACCCAGTACTTC. Full variable domain (outside the CDR3, taken from reference TRBV18 and TRBJ2-5): NAGVMQNPRHLVRRRGQEARLRCSPMKGHSHVYWYRQLPEEGLKFMVYLQKENIIDESGMPKERFSAEFPKEGPSILRIQQVVRGDSAAYFCASSPPRDRETQYFGPGTRLLVL.

The chain has TRBV6-5 and TRBJ2-5; the match to TRBD1 covers 7 bases. This CDR3 has 15 residues. Looked up from germline, CDR1 is MNHEY and CDR2 is SVGAGI. With V trimmed by 6 bases and J by 4 bases, 11 bases remained unmatched. The CDR3 sequence: CASRLGGAPGETQYF. Written as DNA, the CDR3 is TGTGCCAGCAGGTTAGGGGGCGCGCCGGGAGAGACCCAGTACTTC.

The V gene is TRBV29-1, the J gene TRBJ2-7, with TRBD2 matching 13 bases. The CDR3 is 12 amino acids. The V gene end was trimmed by 7 bases and the J gene end by 3 bases; junction bases not matched to a gene: 0. The V gene's germline CDR1 is SQVTM and CDR2 ANQGSEA. CDR3 nucleotide sequence: TGCAGCGGGACTAGCGGGAGCTACGAGCAGTACTTC. Protein product: CSGTSGSYEQYF.

This clone was seen just once. The sample carries other DNA sequences with the same CDR3. The chain has TRBV27 and TRBJ1-3; possible D gene TRBD1, 5 bases. From germline, CDR1 is MNHEY and CDR2 SMNVEV (reference sequence). Trimming left V 2 bases short and J 3 bases short, with 11 bases between. This CDR3 is 15 amino acids long. CDR3 protein: CASSLTGGSGNTIYF. CDR3 DNA: TGTGCCAGCAGTTTAACCGGGGGTAGTGGAAACACCATATATTTT.

The CDR3: CASSFSWDYNTGELFF. The CDR3 region has the DNA TGTGCCAGCAGCTTTTCCTGGGACTACAACACCGGGGAGCTGTTTTTT. The chain combines TRBV11-2 with TRBJ2-2; 7 bases fit TRBD2. In germline, CDR1 is SGHAT, CDR2 FQNNGV. The ends lost 3 bases at V and 2 bases at J; junction bases unmatched: 6. The CDR3 totals 16 residues.

The V and J genes are TRBV23-1 and TRBJ2-7; 9 bases match TRBD1. TRBV23-1 counts as an open reading frame of uncertain function. This CDR3 has 14 residues. J lost 2 bases, V lost 7 bases, and 6 bases had no gene match. The CDR3 protein is CASTRDRVPYEQYF. CDR3 DNA sequence: TGCGCCAGCACCAGGGACAGGGTCCCCTACGAGCAGTACTTC.

The V call is TRBV27, the J call TRBJ1-1; possible D gene TRBD1, 6 bases. The germline V gene encodes CDR1 MNHEY and CDR2 SMNVEV (reference sequence). V was cut by 10 bases and J by 1 base, with 16 bases left in between. This CDR3 comprises 14 residues. The CDR3 loop is CATRAGGRNTEAFF. CDR3 in DNA: TGTGCCACCAGAGCGGGGGGCAGGAACACTGAAGCTTTCTTT.

The rearrangement joins TRBV4-1 to TRBJ2-2, with TRBD2 as a possible D gene (5 bases). Germline CDR1 is MGHRA and CDR2 is YSYEKL. CDR3 length: 15 residues. V dropped 0 bases and J dropped 6 bases, with 11 bases sitting between them. The CDR3 sequence: CASSQETGGPGELFF. The DNA for the CDR3 is TGCGCCAGCAGCCAAGAAACGGGCGGGCCCGGGGAGCTGTTTTTT.

The chain links TRBV10-3 to TRBJ2-1; 8 bases are a match to TRBD2. CDR3 length: 15 amino acids. Germline trimming cut 2 bases from V and 9 bases from J; bases unmatched to any gene: 9. Looked up from germline, CDR1 is ENHRY and CDR2 is SYGVKD. CDR3 DNA sequence: TGTGCCATCAGTGAGGGGACTAGTATTGCGAGTGAGCAGTTCTTC. Translation: CAISEGTSIASEQFF.

The chain joins TRBV11-2 to TRBJ2-7, with D unresolved. CDR1 and CDR2 from the germline V gene are SGHAT and FQNNGV. The CDR3 is 14 amino acids. V was shortened by 0 bases and J by 1 base, with 7 bases between the two germline ends. Here the CDR3 DNA reads TGTGCCAGCAGCTTAGACCCACGGTCCTACGAGCAGTACTTC. This sequence encodes CASSLDPRSYEQYF.

This rearrangement joins TRBV7-9 to TRBJ1-4; 7 positions agree with TRBD1. There are 15 residues in the CDR3. V shed 5 bases, J shed 3 bases, and the junction held 6 bases outside the gene matches. Germline CDR1 is SEHNR and CDR2 is FQNEAQ (reference sequence). The CDR3 DNA follows: TGTGCCAGCAGCGTGACAGGGCTTCCTAATGAAAAACTGTTTTTT. Translated: CASSVTGLPNEKLFF.

Concerning this clone itself: This specimen includes other DNA sequences encoding the same CDR3. This sequence joins TRBV5-4 and TRBJ2-7; a weak D match, TRBD2 (5 bases). V was trimmed by 5 bases and J by 2 bases, leaving 20 bases between them. The germline V gene encodes CDR1 SGHNT and CDR2 YYREEE (reference sequence). This CDR3 has 16 residues. The CDR3 loop is CASSSRTPPATYEQYF. The CDR3 bases are TGTGCCAGCAGTTCCCGGACTCCTCCCGCCACCTACGAGCAGTACTTC.

The chain is built from TRBV29-1 and TRBJ1-2, with D maybe TRBD1 (5 bases). The V and J ends lost 4 bases and 4 bases respectively, with 7 bases between them. This CDR3 comprises 11 residues. Germline V gene sequence: CDR1 SQVTM, CDR2 ANQGSEA. The CDR3 reads CSVGGSYGYTF. DNA of the CDR3: TGCAGCGTTGGGGGCAGCTATGGCTACACCTTC.

The chain is built from TRBV11-2 and TRBJ2-7, with D unclear. Germline-derived CDR1 and CDR2 are SGHAT and FQNNGV. Deletions cut 4 bases from V and 6 bases from J, with 7 bases between. CDR3 length: 11 amino acids. The CDR3: CASSYSTEQYF. The CDR3 region has the DNA TGTGCCAGCAGCTATTCTACCGAGCAGTACTTC.

V gene TRBV5-4 combines with J gene TRBJ2-7; TRBD2 aligns across 13 bases. Germline trimming cut 3 bases from V and 1 base from J; bases unmatched to any gene: 7. The CDR3 covers 17 residues. The germline V gene encodes CDR1 SGHNT and CDR2 YYREEE (reference sequence). CDR3 loop: CASSYPGLAGTSYEQYF. The CDR3 DNA follows: TGTGCCAGCAGCTATCCGGGACTAGCGGGAACGTCCTACGAGCAGTACTTC.